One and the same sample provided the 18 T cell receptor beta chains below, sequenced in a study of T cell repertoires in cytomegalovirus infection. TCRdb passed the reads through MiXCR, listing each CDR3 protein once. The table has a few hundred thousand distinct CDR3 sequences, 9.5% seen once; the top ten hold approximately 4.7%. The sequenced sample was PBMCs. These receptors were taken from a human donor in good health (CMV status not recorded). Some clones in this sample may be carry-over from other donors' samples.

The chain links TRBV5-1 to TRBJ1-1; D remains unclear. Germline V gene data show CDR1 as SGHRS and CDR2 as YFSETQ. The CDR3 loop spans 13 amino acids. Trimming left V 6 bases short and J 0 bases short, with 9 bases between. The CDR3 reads CASKRALNTEAFF. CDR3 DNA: TGCGCCAGCAAAAGAGCCTTGAACACTGAAGCTTTCTTT.

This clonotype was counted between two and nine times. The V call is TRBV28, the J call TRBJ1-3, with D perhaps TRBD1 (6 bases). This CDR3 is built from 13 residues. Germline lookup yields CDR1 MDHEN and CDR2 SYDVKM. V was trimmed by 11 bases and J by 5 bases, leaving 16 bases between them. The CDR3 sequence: CAVGGARRNTIYF. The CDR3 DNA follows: TGTGCCGTGGGGGGGGCGCGGAGAAACACCATATATTTT.

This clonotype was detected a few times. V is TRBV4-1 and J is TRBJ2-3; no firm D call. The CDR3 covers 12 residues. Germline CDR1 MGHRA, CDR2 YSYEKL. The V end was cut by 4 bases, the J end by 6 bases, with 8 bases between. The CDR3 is CASSPGFDTQYF. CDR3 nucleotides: TGCGCCAGCAGCCCCGGGTTCGATACGCAGTATTTT.

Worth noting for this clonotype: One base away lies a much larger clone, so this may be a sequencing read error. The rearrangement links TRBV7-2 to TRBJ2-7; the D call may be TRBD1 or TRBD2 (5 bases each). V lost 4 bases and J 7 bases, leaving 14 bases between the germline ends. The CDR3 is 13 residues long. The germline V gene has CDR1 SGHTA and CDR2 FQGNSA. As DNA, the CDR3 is TGTGCCAGCAGCTCACCTCGGGACGGAGAGCAGTACTTC. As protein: CASSSPRDGEQYF.

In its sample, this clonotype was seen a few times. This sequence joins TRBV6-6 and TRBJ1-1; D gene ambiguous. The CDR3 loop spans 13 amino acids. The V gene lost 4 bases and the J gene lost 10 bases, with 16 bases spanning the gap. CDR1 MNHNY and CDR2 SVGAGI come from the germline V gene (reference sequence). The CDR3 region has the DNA TGTGCCAGCAGTTCCGCCCAGCTTGTCGTAGCTTTCTTT. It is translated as CASSSAQLVVAFF.

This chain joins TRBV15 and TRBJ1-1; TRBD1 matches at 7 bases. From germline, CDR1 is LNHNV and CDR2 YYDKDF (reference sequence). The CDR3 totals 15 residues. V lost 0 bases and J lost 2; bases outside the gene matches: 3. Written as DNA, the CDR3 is TGTGCCACCAGCAGAGAAGGGGGCTATAACACTGAAGCTTTCTTT. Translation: CATSREGGYNTEAFF.

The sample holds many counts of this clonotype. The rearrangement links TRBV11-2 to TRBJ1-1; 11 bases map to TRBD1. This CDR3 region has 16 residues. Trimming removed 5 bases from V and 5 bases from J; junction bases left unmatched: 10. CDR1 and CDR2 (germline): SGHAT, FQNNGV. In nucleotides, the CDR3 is TGTGCCAGCAGCGAGCGGACAGGGGGCCTTAGGACTGAAGCTTTCTTT. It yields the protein CASSERTGGLRTEAFF.

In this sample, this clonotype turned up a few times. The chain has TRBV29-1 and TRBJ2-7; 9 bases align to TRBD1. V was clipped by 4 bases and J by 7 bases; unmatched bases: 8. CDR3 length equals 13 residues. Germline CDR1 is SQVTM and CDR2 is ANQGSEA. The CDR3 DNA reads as TGCAGCGTTGCCAGGACAGGGGCGAGAGAGCAGTACTTC. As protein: CSVARTGAREQYF.

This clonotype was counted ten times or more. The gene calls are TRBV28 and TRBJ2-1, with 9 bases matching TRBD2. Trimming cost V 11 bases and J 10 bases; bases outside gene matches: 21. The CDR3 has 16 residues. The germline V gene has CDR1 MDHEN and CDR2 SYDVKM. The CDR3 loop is CACKDGLAGSLKEQFF. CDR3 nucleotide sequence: TGTGCCTGCAAGGATGGGCTAGCGGGATCCCTCAAGGAGCAGTTCTTC.

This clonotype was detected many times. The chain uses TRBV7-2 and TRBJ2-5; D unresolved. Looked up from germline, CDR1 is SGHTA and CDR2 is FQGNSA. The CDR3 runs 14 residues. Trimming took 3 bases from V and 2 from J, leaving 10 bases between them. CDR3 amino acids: CASSLSRAQETQYF. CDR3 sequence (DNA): TGTGCCAGCAGCTTGTCCCGGGCTCAAGAGACCCAGTACTTC.

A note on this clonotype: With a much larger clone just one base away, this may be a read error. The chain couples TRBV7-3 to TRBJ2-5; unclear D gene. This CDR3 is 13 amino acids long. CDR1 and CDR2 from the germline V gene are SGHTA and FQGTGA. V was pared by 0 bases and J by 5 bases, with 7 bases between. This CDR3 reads CASSLTSTETQYF. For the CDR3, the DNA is TGTGCCAGCAGCTTAACTAGCACGGAGACCCAGTACTTC.

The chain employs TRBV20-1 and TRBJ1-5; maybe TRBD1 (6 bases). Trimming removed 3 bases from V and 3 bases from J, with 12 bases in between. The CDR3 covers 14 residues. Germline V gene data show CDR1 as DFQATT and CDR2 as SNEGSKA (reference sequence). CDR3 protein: CSAREGGINQPQHF. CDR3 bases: TGCAGTGCTAGGGAGGGGGGGATCAATCAGCCCCAGCATTTT.

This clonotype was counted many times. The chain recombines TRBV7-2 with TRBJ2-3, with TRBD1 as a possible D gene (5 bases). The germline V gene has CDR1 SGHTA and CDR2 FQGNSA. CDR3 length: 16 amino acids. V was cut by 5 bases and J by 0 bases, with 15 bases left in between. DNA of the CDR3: TGTGCCAGCAGCCCCGCCAGGGTCTCTAGCACAGATACGCAGTATTTT. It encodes CASSPARVSSTDTQYF.

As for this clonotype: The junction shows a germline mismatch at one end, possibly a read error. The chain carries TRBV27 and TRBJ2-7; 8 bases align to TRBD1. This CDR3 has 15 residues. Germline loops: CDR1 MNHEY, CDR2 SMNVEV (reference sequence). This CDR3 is CASSFAQGGWYVQYF. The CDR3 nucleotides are TGTGCCAGCTCATTCGCACAGGGGGGATGGTACGTGCAGTACTTC.

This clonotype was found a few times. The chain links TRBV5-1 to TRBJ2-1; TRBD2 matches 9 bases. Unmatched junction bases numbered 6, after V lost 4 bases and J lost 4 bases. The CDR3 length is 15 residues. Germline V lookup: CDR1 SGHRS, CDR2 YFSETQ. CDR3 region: CASSATSGSYNEQFF. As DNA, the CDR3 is TGCGCCAGCAGCGCAACTAGCGGGTCTTACAATGAGCAGTTCTTC.

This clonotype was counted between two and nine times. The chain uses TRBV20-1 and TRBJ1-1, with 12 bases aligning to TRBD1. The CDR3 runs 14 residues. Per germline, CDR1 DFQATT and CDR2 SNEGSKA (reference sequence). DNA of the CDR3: TGCAGGCCGGGACAGGGGGCCGGAAACACTGAAGCTTTCTTT. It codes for CRPGQGAGNTEAFF.

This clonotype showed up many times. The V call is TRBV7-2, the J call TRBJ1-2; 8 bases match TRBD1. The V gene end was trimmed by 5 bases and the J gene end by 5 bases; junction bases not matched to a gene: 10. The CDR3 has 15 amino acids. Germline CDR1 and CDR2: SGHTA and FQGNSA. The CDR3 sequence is CASSPRDRLLYGYTF. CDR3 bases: TGTGCCAGCAGCCCCCGGGACAGGTTACTTTATGGCTACACCTTC.

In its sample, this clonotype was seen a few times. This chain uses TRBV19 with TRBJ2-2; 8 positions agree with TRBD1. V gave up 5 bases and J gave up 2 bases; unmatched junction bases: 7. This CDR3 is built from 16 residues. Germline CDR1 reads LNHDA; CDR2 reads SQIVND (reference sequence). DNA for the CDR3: TGTGCCAGTAGTCCATGGACAGGGATAAACACCGGGGAGCTGTTTTTT. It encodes CASSPWTGINTGELFF.